The 17 T cell receptor beta chains listed next were all sequenced from one sample in a study of blood T cell repertoires in COVID-19. Sequencing was performed with immunoSEQ multiplex PCR; in TCRdb, only in-frame clones are kept and a portion is missing. Of a few hundred thousand clones listed, 80% to 90% were seen once; the top ten hold under 7%. Source material: PBMCs or T cells enriched from blood (not recorded which). The source is a woman aged 50 to 60 who had been exposed to COVID-19.

Only one count was recorded for this clone. This chain uses TRBV9 with TRBJ2-6, with a possible D match to TRBD1 (5 bases). Between the trimmed V and J ends, which lost 4 bases and 0 bases, there was a span of 8 bases. The germline V gene encodes CDR1 SGDLS and CDR2 YYNGEE. CDR3 length: 15 residues. Here the CDR3 DNA reads TGTGCCAGCAGCCTACAGGTCTCTGGGGCCAACGTCCTGACTTTC. Translated, it gives CASSLQVSGANVLTF.

This chain joins TRBV11-2 and TRBJ2-7; D remains unclear. The CDR3 consists of 15 residues. Per germline, CDR1 SGHAT and CDR2 FQNNGV. Trimming removed 0 bases at V and 6 bases at J, with 15 bases between. CDR3 sequence: CASSLDEEPGFEQYF. CDR3 nucleotide sequence: TGTGCCAGCAGCTTAGATGAGGAGCCCGGGTTCGAGCAGTACTTC.

Written as DNA, the CDR3 is TGTGCCAGCAGTTACCAACCCCGGGACACTGAAGCTTTCTTT. Encoded protein: CASSYQPRDTEAFF. The chain links TRBV6-5 to TRBJ1-1; D gene unclear. The germline gives CDR1 MNHEY, CDR2 SVGAGI. V gave up 2 bases and J gave up 3 bases, with 10 bases separating them. The CDR3 contains 14 residues.

In this sample, this clone turned up many times. The rearrangement links TRBV7-9 to TRBJ1-6; D may be TRBD1 (6 bases). CDR1 is SEHNR, CDR2 FQNEAQ, per germline (reference sequence). V was pared by 5 bases and J by 8 bases, with 13 bases between. This CDR3 has 14 residues. The CDR3 sequence: CASSKDRWDSPLHF. The CDR3, as DNA: TGTGCCAGCAGCAAAGACAGGTGGGATTCACCCCTCCACTTT.

The J gene is TRBJ2-7, the V gene TRBV12-5; 8 nucleotides line up with TRBD1. The CDR3 runs 14 residues. Germline CDR1 is LGHNT and CDR2 is FRNRAP. With 1 base clipped from V and 4 bases from J, the junction kept 3 bases outside the gene matches. The CDR3 loop reads CASGLGQGRYEQYF. The CDR3, as DNA: TGTGCTAGTGGTTTGGGACAGGGGCGGTACGAGCAGTACTTC.

This clone was observed once. The genes are TRBV9 and TRBJ1-1; D remains unclear. Trimming took off 0 bases at V and 5 bases at J, with 11 bases between the two ends. The CDR3 sequence is 14 residues long. Germline V CDR1 and CDR2: SGDLS, YYNGEE. The CDR3: CASSVAGLSTEAFF. The CDR3 nucleotides are TGTGCCAGCAGCGTAGCTGGGCTGTCGACTGAAGCTTTCTTT.

J is TRBJ2-1 and V is TRBV7-3; D is perhaps TRBD1 (6 bases). Trimming stripped 0 bases from V and 0 bases from J, with 12 bases between. Germline CDR1 reads SGHTA; CDR2 reads FQGTGA. The CDR3 spans 17 residues. The CDR3 DNA is TGTGCCAGCAGCTTAACTCCCAGGGGAAACTCCTACAATGAGCAGTTCTTC. Translated: CASSLTPRGNSYNEQFF.

The chain is built from TRBV13 and TRBJ1-3; tentative D call: TRBD1 (5 bases). The germline V gene has CDR1 PRHDT and CDR2 FYEKMQ (reference sequence). The CDR3 is 16 residues long. V lost 5 bases and J 4 bases, leaving 18 bases between the germline ends. CDR3 sequence reads: CASSTWGVLGGNTIYF. As DNA, the CDR3 is TGTGCCAGCAGCACCTGGGGGGTGTTAGGAGGAAACACCATATATTTT.

In this sample, this clone turned up once. The rearrangement joins TRBV10-3 to TRBJ1-6, with D possibly TRBD1 on 5 matching bases. Trimming cost V 10 bases and J 4 bases, with 14 bases left between them. The CDR3 has 14 residues. The V gene's germline CDR1 is ENHRY and CDR2 SYGVKD. CDR3 loop: CATSGWAYNSPLHF. CDR3 sequence (DNA): TGTGCCACTTCAGGGTGGGCGTATAATTCACCCCTCCACTTT.

This chain joins TRBV5-4 and TRBJ1-1; 8 bases line up with TRBD1. Trimming took 4 bases from V and 3 from J; bases not matched to a gene: 14. The length of the CDR3 is 17 residues. In germline, CDR1 is SGHNT, CDR2 YYREEE (reference sequence). This chain's CDR3 is CASSSRGRVGGDTEAFF. The CDR3 DNA reads as TGTGCCAGCAGCAGCAGGGGGCGAGTGGGGGGGGACACTGAAGCTTTCTTT. Together with reference TRBV5-4 and TRBJ1-1, the CDR3 gives the full variable domain: ETGVTQSPTHLIKTRGQQVTLRCSSQSGHNTVSWYQQALGQGPQFIFQYYREEENGRGNFPPRFSGLQFPNYSSELNVNALELDDSALYLCASSSRGRVGGDTEAFFGQGTRLTVV.

This chain joins TRBV7-7 and TRBJ2-1, with a tentative D call TRBD2 (7 bases). Germline V gene data show CDR1 as SSHAT and CDR2 as FNYEAQ (reference sequence). The V end was cut by 1 base, the J end by 6 bases, with 10 bases between. The CDR3 runs to 14 residues. The CDR3 is CASSLGAGANEQFF. DNA for the CDR3: TGTGCCAGCAGCTTAGGGGCGGGGGCCAATGAGCAGTTCTTC.

The gene calls are TRBV11-3 and TRBJ2-1; maybe TRBD2 (7 bases). The V end was cut by 5 bases, the J end by 7 bases, with 15 bases between. Germline V gene sequence: CDR1 SGHNT, CDR2 YENEEA. The CDR3 covers 14 residues. CDR3 in DNA: TGTGCCAGCAGCCTCTGGGGGGGCGGAAATGAGCAGTTCTTC. This codes for CASSLWGGGNEQFF.

This clone appeared many times. The chain has TRBV6-2 or TRBV6-3 and TRBJ2-1; TRBD2 is a possible D gene (6 bases). The CDR3 extends over 15 amino acids. V shed 6 bases and J shed 9 bases, with 21 bases lying between them. The V gene's germline CDR1 is MNHEY and CDR2 SVGEGT. The CDR3 reads CASSLRLDGSGEQFF. CDR3 DNA sequence: TGTGCCAGCAGCTTACGACTAGACGGGTCGGGTGAGCAGTTCTTC.

This sequence joins TRBV7-2 and TRBJ1-1; 8 positions agree with TRBD1. This CDR3 has 15 amino acids. V was pared by 2 bases and J by 5 bases, with 7 bases of the junction left unmatched. CDR1 SGHTA and CDR2 FQGNSA come from the germline V gene. CDR3 region: CASSLSYRGYTEAFF. The CDR3 DNA is TGTGCCAGCAGCTTATCTTACAGGGGGTATACTGAAGCTTTCTTT.

The chain couples TRBV9 to TRBJ1-2, with TRBD1 matching over 8 bases. The CDR3 covers 15 residues. Germline V gives CDR1 SGDLS, CDR2 YYNGEE. The V and J ends lost 2 bases and 8 bases, in that order; junction bases with no gene match: 11. The DNA of the CDR3 is TGTGCCAGCAGCGTGCAACCGGGACAGGTGGGCGGCTACACCTTC. Amino acids: CASSVQPGQVGGYTF.

J is TRBJ1-4 and V is TRBV11-2; 7 bases fit TRBD1. This CDR3 contains 16 residues. The V gene's germline CDR1 is SGHAT and CDR2 FQNNGV. Trimming at V came to 5 bases and at J to 0 bases, leaving 6 bases not matched to a gene. In DNA, the CDR3 is TGTGCCAGCAGCGGTCTAGGACAGGCAACTAATGAAAAACTGTTTTTT. This translates into CASSGLGQATNEKLFF.

This chain joins TRBV28 and TRBJ2-3; TRBD1 matches 12 bases. This CDR3 is 17 amino acids long. Germline CDR1 and CDR2: MDHEN and SYDVKM. V shed 3 bases and J 4 bases; nucleotides not matched to a gene: 8. CDR3 in DNA: TGTGCCAGCAGTTTGCATTCGGGGACAGGGGGCCCAGATACGCAGTATTTT. It translates to CASSLHSGTGGPDTQYF.